These 27 T cell receptor beta chains were all obtained from the same sample, sequenced in a study of T cell changes during pregnancy in multiple sclerosis. TCRdb's copy holds only in-frame clones and misses some; the assay was immunoSEQ multiplex PCR. The sample lists 21,000 or so clones; around nine tenths were seen once. Sample: CD8+ T cells from peripheral blood mononuclear cells, taken in the second trimester of pregnancy. The receptors were sampled from a female donor in good health, enrolled as a control in a pregnancy study.

V and J are TRBV10-3 and TRBJ1-1, with a weak D call TRBD1 (5 bases). Per the germline V gene, CDR1 is ENHRY and CDR2 is SYGVKD. This CDR3 comprises 13 residues. V lost 10 bases and J lost 2, with 14 bases in between. CDR3 nucleotides: TGTGCCACGCACTTCAGGGAAAACACTGAAGCTTTCTTT. Protein product: CATHFRENTEAFF.

The chain is built from TRBV5-1 and TRBJ2-1, with TRBD2 as a possible D gene (6 bases). The CDR3 contains 11 residues. The germline V and J ends were trimmed by 0 bases and 14 bases, with 9 bases remaining between them. Germline CDR1 reads SGHRS; CDR2 reads YFSETQ. CDR3 residues: CASSLGRGEFF. The DNA of the CDR3 is TGCGCCAGCAGCTTGGGACGCGGGGAGTTCTTC.

The chain has TRBV11-2 and TRBJ2-1; TRBD2 matches 7 bases. Germline V gives CDR1 SGHAT, CDR2 FQNNGV. The J segment lost 5 bases and the V segment lost 1 base, leaving 5 bases of the junction unmatched. This CDR3 spans 15 amino acids. CDR3 protein: CASSLGSGTNNEQFF. The DNA for the CDR3 is TGTGCCAGCAGCTTAGGCTCCGGGACTAACAATGAGCAGTTCTTC.

This clone has just one count. V is TRBV2 and J is TRBJ1-3; D is perhaps TRBD1 (5 bases). The germline V gene encodes CDR1 SNHLY and CDR2 FYNNEI. CDR3 length: 14 amino acids. Trimming shortened V by 9 bases and J by 0 bases, and 12 bases separated the two germline ends. The CDR3 region is CARTRQNSGNTIYF. The CDR3 DNA follows: TGTGCCAGGACAAGACAGAACTCTGGAAACACCATATATTTT.

The chain combines TRBV28 with TRBJ1-1; tentatively, D is TRBD1 (6 bases). Germline V gene data show CDR1 as MDHEN and CDR2 as SYDVKM. The CDR3 length is 16 residues. Trimming removed 3 bases at V and 0 bases at J, with 14 bases between. The CDR3 DNA reads TGTGCCAGCAGTTTCGAGGACAGCAACCTGAACACTGAAGCTTTCTTT. Protein: CASSFEDSNLNTEAFF.

The chain combines TRBV4-1 with TRBJ2-5; 14 positions agree with TRBD2. The V and J ends lost 0 bases and 4 bases, in that order; junction bases with no gene match: 1. The CDR3 contains 16 residues. Germline CDR1 and CDR2: MGHRA and YSYEKL. CDR3 in amino acids: CASSQEGLAGGETQYF. For the CDR3, the DNA is TGCGCCAGCAGCCAAGAAGGACTAGCGGGAGGAGAGACCCAGTACTTC.

The chain is built from TRBV7-3 and TRBJ2-3, with 9 bases fitting TRBD2. V trimming: 0 bases; J trimming: 5 bases; junction bases outside the gene matches: 9. The CDR3 loop spans 17 amino acids. Germline V gene lookup returns CDR1 SGHTA and CDR2 FQGTGA. The CDR3 DNA is TGTGCCAGCAGCTTAACGGGGCGGGAGGGCAGCGTAGATACGCAGTATTTT. It yields the protein CASSLTGREGSVDTQYF.

This clone was observed a single time. The chain has TRBV5-1 and TRBJ2-7; D is perhaps TRBD1 (5 bases). The germline CDR1 and CDR2 sequences are SGHRS and YFSETQ. The V gene lost 5 bases and the J gene lost 2 bases, with 14 bases spanning the gap. CDR3 length equals 14 residues. The CDR3 region is CASSRADTTYEQYF. The DNA of the CDR3 is TGCGCCAGCAGTCGTGCGGACACCACCTACGAGCAGTACTTC.

J is TRBJ2-2 and V is TRBV30, with D hard to call. CDR3 length: 13 amino acids. V was shortened by 0 bases and J by 3 bases, with 5 bases between the two germline ends. Germline V CDR1 and CDR2: GTSNPN, SVGIG (reference sequence). The CDR3 sequence: CAWSVLDTGELFF. CDR3 DNA sequence: TGTGCCTGGAGTGTACTGGACACCGGGGAGCTGTTTTTT.

The chain links TRBV4-1 to TRBJ1-6, with D perhaps matching TRBD1 (6 bases). V gave up 0 bases and J gave up 7 bases, with 10 bases separating them. The CDR3 has 15 residues. CDR1 and CDR2 from the germline V gene are MGHRA and YSYEKL. The CDR3 loop is CASSQDQGPNSPLHF. CDR3 sequence (DNA): TGCGCCAGCAGCCAAGATCAGGGGCCGAATTCACCCCTCCACTTT.

The gene calls are TRBV6-4 and TRBJ2-3, with D possibly matching TRBD2 (6 bases). The germline CDR1 and CDR2 sequences are MRHNA and SNTAGT. The V end was cut by 2 bases, the J end by 2 bases, with 8 bases between. The CDR3 consists of 14 residues. The CDR3 loop reads CASSDGEATDTQYF. CDR3 DNA sequence: TGTGCCAGCAGTGACGGGGAGGCCACAGATACGCAGTATTTT.

The V gene is TRBV5-1, the J gene TRBJ2-7; 7 nucleotides line up with TRBD1. After removal of 4 bases from V and 4 bases from J, the junction contained 5 bases not matched to a gene. The CDR3 has 13 residues. Germline V CDR1 and CDR2: SGHRS, YFSETQ. CDR3 loop: CASSGDSYYEQYF. The DNA for the CDR3 is TGCGCCAGCAGCGGGGACAGTTATTACGAGCAGTACTTC. Filled out from reference TRBV5-1 and TRBJ2-7, the complete variable domain reads KAGVTQTPRYLIKTRGQQVTLSCSPISGHRSVSWYQQTPGQGLQFLFEYFSETQRNKGNFPGRFSGRQFSNSRSEMNVSTLELGDSALYLCASSGDSYYEQYFGPGTRLTVT.

This clone was detected a few times. The chain uses TRBV6-1 and TRBJ1-2, with 7 bases identical to TRBD1. V shed 2 bases, J shed 6 bases, and the junction held 3 bases outside the gene matches. The CDR3 is 13 amino acids. Germline CDR1 reads MNHNS; CDR2 reads SASEGT. CDR3 loop: CASSERDSDGYTF. DNA of the CDR3: TGTGCCAGCAGTGAACGGGACAGCGATGGCTACACCTTC.

This chain joins TRBV6-6 and TRBJ2-7; D perhaps matches TRBD2 (5 bases). The CDR3 is made up of 11 amino acids. Trimming left V 6 bases short and J 9 bases short, with 12 bases between. CDR1 is MNHNY and CDR2 is SVGAGI in the germline V gene (reference sequence). The CDR3 sequence: CASRASEGQYF. CDR3 coding DNA: TGTGCCAGCAGGGCTTCCGAGGGGCAGTACTTC.

The rearrangement joins TRBV14 to TRBJ1-2; no firm D call. Germline-derived CDR1 and CDR2 are SGHDN and FVKESK. V lost 2 bases and J 0 bases, leaving 7 bases between the germline ends. The length of the CDR3 is 14 residues. CDR3 in DNA: TGTGCCAGCAGCCAAATAAACTCTAACTATGGCTACACCTTC. Amino acids: CASSQINSNYGYTF.

The chain combines TRBV9 with TRBJ2-7, with D tentatively TRBD2 (6 bases). This CDR3 region has 13 residues. The ends were cut back, 2 bases at V and 5 bases at J, with 11 bases in the middle. Germline CDR1 SGDLS, CDR2 YYNGEE. The CDR3 reads CASSVGTGDEQYF. DNA for the CDR3: TGTGCCAGCAGCGTCGGGACGGGAGACGAGCAGTACTTC.

The chain uses TRBV9 and TRBJ1-2; tentatively, D is TRBD1 (5 bases). The CDR3 spans 15 residues. From germline, CDR1 is SGDLS and CDR2 YYNGEE. Trimming removed 4 bases from V and 4 bases from J, with 17 bases in between. Here the CDR3 DNA reads TGTGCCAGCAGCTCCGATCGACAGTCGGTCTATGGCTACACCTTC. It yields the protein CASSSDRQSVYGYTF.

This sequence joins TRBV28 and TRBJ1-1; D not certain. Trimming stripped 1 base from V and 2 bases from J, with 8 bases between. The CDR3 consists of 14 residues. Germline V gene lookup returns CDR1 MDHEN and CDR2 SYDVKM. CDR3 sequence reads: CASSLYQENTEAFF. For the CDR3, the DNA is TGTGCCAGCAGTTTATATCAGGAAAACACTGAAGCTTTCTTT.

The chain recombines TRBV9 with TRBJ1-2; TRBD1 might be the D (5 bases). The CDR3 is 13 amino acids. Trimming took off 1 base at V and 5 bases at J, with 9 bases between the two ends. Germline assignment: CDR1 SGDLS and CDR2 YYNGEE. The CDR3, as DNA: TGTGCCAGCAGCGTAAGACAGAATTATGGCTACACCTTC. Its translation: CASSVRQNYGYTF.

The chain combines TRBV5-6 with TRBJ1-1; 11 bases map to TRBD1. This CDR3 region has 15 residues. Germline V gives CDR1 SGHDT, CDR2 YYEEEE. V shed 2 bases and J 1 base; nucleotides not matched to a gene: 1. The CDR3 nucleotides read TGTGCCAGCAGCTTAGGACAGGGGGCGAACACTGAAGCTTTCTTT. The encoded protein is CASSLGQGANTEAFF.

The chain combines TRBV15 with TRBJ2-2, with a possible D match to TRBD2 (6 bases). V was trimmed by 1 base and J by 4 bases, leaving 13 bases between them. Per the germline V gene, CDR1 is LNHNV and CDR2 is YYDKDF (reference sequence). CDR3 length equals 16 residues. The CDR3 loop is CATSRVPGEGTGELFF. The DNA of the CDR3 is TGTGCCACCAGCAGAGTTCCGGGGGAAGGCACCGGGGAGCTGTTTTTT.

The CDR3 reads CASSPFLASRGNEQFF. The CDR3 coding sequence is TGTGCCAGCAGTCCCTTTTTAGCGTCCCGCGGGAATGAGCAGTTCTTC. The rearrangement links TRBV27 to TRBJ2-1, with D possibly matching TRBD2 (5 bases). Trimming removed 5 bases from V and 7 bases from J, with 21 bases in between. This CDR3 contains 16 residues. CDR1 and CDR2 (germline): MNHEY, SMNVEV (reference sequence).

The chain couples TRBV28 to TRBJ1-6; D uncertain. The CDR3 is 15 amino acids. Germline V CDR1 and CDR2: MDHEN, SYDVKM. The V gene lost 2 bases and the J gene lost 8 bases, with 13 bases spanning the gap. CDR3 in amino acids: CASSLPPVFDSPLHF. CDR3 nucleotides: TGTGCCAGCAGTTTACCTCCGGTTTTCGATTCACCCCTCCACTTT.

The V and J genes are TRBV7-9 and TRBJ2-7; D may be TRBD1 (5 bases). CDR3 size: 14 residues. CDR1 and CDR2 from the germline V gene are SEHNR and FQNEAQ (reference sequence). The germline V and J ends were trimmed by 2 bases and 3 bases, with 11 bases remaining between them. In nucleotides, the CDR3 is TGTGCCAGCAGCTTAAGTCGACAGAACTACGAGCAGTACTTC. Translation: CASSLSRQNYEQYF.

The rearrangement links TRBV27 to TRBJ1-6; D may be TRBD1 (5 bases). The CDR3 contains 14 residues. Germline V CDR1 and CDR2: MNHEY, SMNVEV (reference sequence). Trimming removed 3 bases at V and 11 bases at J, with 14 bases between. The CDR3 nucleotides read TGTGCCAGCAGTTTCGGACACCTTTTGGCACCCCTCCACTTT. It is translated as CASSFGHLLAPLHF.

This chain connects TRBV28 to TRBJ1-3; D gene ambiguous. Trimming shortened V by 5 bases and J by 0 bases, and 11 bases separated the two germline ends. The CDR3 runs 15 residues. Germline lookup yields CDR1 MDHEN and CDR2 SYDVKM. CDR3 bases: TGTGCCAGCAGTCTAGGCCTCAGCTCTGGAAACACCATATATTTT. Translating gives CASSLGLSSGNTIYF.

This rearrangement joins TRBV28 to TRBJ2-1; TRBD1 might be the D (5 bases). Trimming shortened V by 6 bases and J by 6 bases, and 12 bases separated the two germline ends. This CDR3 is built from 13 residues. Germline V gives CDR1 MDHEN, CDR2 SYDVKM. CDR3 protein: CASRPTAANEQFF. The CDR3 nucleotides are TGTGCCAGCAGACCGACAGCCGCCAATGAGCAGTTCTTC.